The source of this T cell receptor (beta chain) is a study of shared clonotypes between healthy human individuals. Study-level information: There were three CD4 naive, three CD4 memory, two CD8 naive and one CD8 memory plates per donor. Points from the study as a whole: The sharing of 5% to 5.5% of naive CD4 clonotypes was seen across several donors. Among the subsets, naive ones generally showed larger estimated richness than memory ones. Researchers sampled blood only, noting tissue repertoires likely differ.

Points on this clone: What it recognizes is unknown.

CD45RO negativity and positive selection for CCR7 defined naive CD8 cells, a population that excluded terminally differentiated effector memory CD45RA+ cells. The repertoire was sequenced with immunoSEQ multiplex PCR; TCRdb's copy has only in-frame clones and lacks some. The profile covers some 740,000 clones, with 90% to 95% appearing a single time and 24% taken by the ten largest. CDR3 size: 13 residues. The germline gives CDR1 LNHNV, CDR2 YYDKDF (reference sequence). V lost 5 bases and J lost 7; bases outside the gene matches: 4. The chain employs TRBV15 and TRBJ2-1; 8 nucleotides match TRBD2. The specimen was naive CD8+ T cells sorted from blood. The origin of this receptor is a man younger than 40 in good health. The CDR3 region has the DNA TGTGCCACCAGCCTCGGGGGGGGAAATGAGCAGTTCTTC. This sequence encodes CATSLGGGNEQFF. The entire variable domain, with the rest obtained from reference TRBV15 and TRBJ2-1, is as follows: DAMVIQNPRYQVTQFGKPVTLSCSQTLNHNVMYWYQQKSSQAPKLLFHYYDKDFNNEADTPDNFQSRRPNTSFCFLDIRSPGLGDTAMYLCATSLGGGNEQFFGPGTRLTVL.